This T cell receptor (beta chain) was obtained from a study of control samples from healthy donors and cancer patients. Trimming left V 1 base short and J 4 bases short, with 15 bases between. This CDR3 spans 15 amino acids. The germline CDR1 and CDR2 sequences are SGHDT and YYEEEE. Data came from immunoSEQ multiplex PCR; TCRdb stores just in-frame clones and leaves some out. Found here are about 84,000 clones, 90% to 95% of them singletons; the top ten hold roughly 15%. Sequenced: blood. The rearrangement links TRBV5-6 to TRBJ2-7; a weak D match, TRBD1 (6 bases). This receptor was identified in a man aged 50 to 59 in good health. The CDR3 loop is CASSLWQGRDYEQYF. As DNA, the CDR3 is TGTGCCAGCAGCTTGTGGCAGGGGCGAGATTACGAGCAGTACTTC.